Listed below are T cell receptor beta chains from one sample, sequenced in a study of T cell changes during pregnancy in multiple sclerosis. Data came from immunoSEQ multiplex PCR; TCRdb stores just in-frame clones and leaves some out. Counted here are around 60,000 clones, 80% to 95% occurring once; the ten biggest clones make up roughly 2.7%. The sample consisted of peripheral blood, taken in the second trimester of pregnancy. The source is a female donor in good health, enrolled as a control in a pregnancy study. Each CDR3 is given with its conserved first and last residue. A D gene is named only where the DNA matches it firmly. Only some rows state a clone size, as once, few, many or a class for expanded clones.

D	size	V	J	DNA	CDR3
NA	NA	TRBV30	TRBJ2-3	TGTGCCTGGAGTGGAGGGATTAGCACAGATACGCAGTATTTT	CAWSGGISTDTQYF
NA	NA	TRBV28	TRBJ2-6	TGTGCCAGCAGTTTACCCGACCAGGTATCTGGGGCCAACGTCCTGACTTTC	CASSLPDQVSGANVLTF
NA	NA	TRBV6-6	TRBJ1-2	TGTGCCAGCAGTTATGGGAGCATCTATGGCTACACCTTC	CASSYGSIYGYTF
NA	once	TRBV10-3	TRBJ1-2	TGTGCCATCAGTGGGGGTGGTCAGGGGAACTATGGCTACACCTTC	CAISGGGQGNYGYTF
TRBD1	NA	TRBV28	TRBJ2-1	TGTGCCAGCAGCCCCCATGGACAGGGGGCCAATGAGCAGTTCTTC	CASSPHGQGANEQFF
NA	NA	TRBV14	TRBJ1-1	TGTGCCAGCAGCCAAGGTATGAACACTGAAGCTTTCTTT	CASSQGMNTEAFF
NA	NA	TRBV5-1	TRBJ1-1	TGCGCCAGCACCGACAGATCCACTGAAGCTTTCTTT	CASTDRSTEAFF
TRBD1	NA	TRBV10-1	TRBJ2-1	TGCGCCAGCTCGAACCGGGACAGGGGCTACAATGAGCAGTTCTTC	CASSNRDRGYNEQFF
TRBD1	NA	TRBV7-2	TRBJ2-7	TGTGCCAGCAGCCCAAGGACAGGGGGCTTAATAAACGAGCAGTACTTC	CASSPRTGGLINEQYF
TRBD1	NA	TRBV10-2	TRBJ2-7	TGCGCCAGCAGGGAGACAGGGGGCTACTCCTACGAGCAGTACTTC	CASRETGGYSYEQYF
TRBD1	NA	TRBV7-2	TRBJ2-5	TGTGCCAGCAGCCCCTGGGACAGGGGTGGAGAGACCCAGTACTTC	CASSPWDRGGETQYF
TRBD2	NA	TRBV28	TRBJ2-2	TGTGCCAGCAGTTTAGCCGGGACTAGCGGTGCGGCCGGGGAGCTGTTTTTT	CASSLAGTSGAAGELFF
NA	once	TRBV6-5	TRBJ2-7	TGTGCCAGCAGTGACGCGACAGGATCCTACGAGCAGTACTTC	CASSDATGSYEQYF
TRBD2	NA	TRBV5-1	TRBJ2-1	TGCGCCAGCAGCTGGGGACTAGCGGGAGACAATGAGCAGTTCTTC	CASSWGLAGDNEQFF
TRBD1	NA	TRBV18	TRBJ2-7	TGTGCCAGCTCGGGACAGGGGTGGTCGGGCTCCTACGAGCAGTACTTC	CASSGQGWSGSYEQYF
NA	NA	TRBV18	TRBJ2-3	TGTGCCAGCTCACCAGGGCACACAGATACGCAGTATTTT	CASSPGHTDTQYF
NA	NA	TRBV7-2	TRBJ2-7	TGTGCCAGCAGCAGACTAGGGGTTTACTACGAGCAGTACTTC	CASSRLGVYYEQYF
TRBD2	medium-sized	TRBV4-2	TRBJ2-7	TGTGCCAGCAGCCAAGACGAGGGACTAGCAAGTGGCGAGCAGTACTTC	CASSQDEGLASGEQYF
NA	NA	TRBV18	TRBJ2-1	TGTGCCAGCGCCCCGGGGGGCCGGGATGAGCAGTTCTTC	CASAPGGRDEQFF
NA	once	TRBV7-9	TRBJ1-1	TGTGCCAGCAACTTAGAACAGACGAACACTGAAGCTTTCTTT	CASNLEQTNTEAFF
TRBD2	NA	TRBV13	TRBJ2-7	TGTGCCAGCAGCTTAGGCCTTGGGTCTAGCGGGGCGTACGAGCAGTACTTC	CASSLGLGSSGAYEQYF
TRBD2	NA	TRBV28	TRBJ2-1	TGTGCCAGTCACCGCCCACTAGCGACCACCGGAAATGAGCAGTTCTTC	CASHRPLATTGNEQFF
TRBD2	NA	TRBV19	TRBJ2-7	TGTGCCAGTAGCCTATATAGCGGGGCCCCCTACGAGCAGTACTTC	CASSLYSGAPYEQYF
NA	few	TRBV7-3	TRBJ1-3	TGTGCCAGCAGCTTAATGGGGGGCTCTGGAAACACCATATATTTT	CASSLMGGSGNTIYF
TRBD2	NA	TRBV18	TRBJ2-1	TGTGCCAGCTCGACTAGCGGCGACTACAATGAGCAGTTCTTC	CASSTSGDYNEQFF
NA	NA	TRBV12-2	TRBJ2-7	TGTGCAAGTCGCTTAGCCGGGTGGGAGGGGAGAGACGAGCAGTACTTC	CASRLAGWEGRDEQYF
TRBD2	NA	TRBV10-2	TRBJ2-7	TGCGCCAGCAGTGAAGCGGGACTAGGTGCCCGGTACTTC	CASSEAGLGARYF
TRBD2	NA	TRBV4-2	TRBJ2-3	TGTGCCAGCAGCCGGACTAGCGGGGGCACAGATACGCAGTATTTT	CASSRTSGGTDTQYF
TRBD1	NA	TRBV28	TRBJ1-4	TGTGCCAGCAGTTTTAGGACAGGGGATGAAAAACTGTTTTTT	CASSFRTGDEKLFF
NA	NA	TRBV7-8	TRBJ2-1	TGTGCCAGCAGCTTAGCGCTAGGCGGTGAGCAGTTCTTC	CASSLALGGEQFF
NA	NA	TRBV7-8	TRBJ1-4	TGTGCCAGCAGCTCACAGGTGCTGAATGAAAAACTGTTTTTT	CASSSQVLNEKLFF
NA	many	TRBV6-1	TRBJ2-1	TGTGCCAGCAGCGATCAGTTGGGTGCGGGCAATGAGCAGTTCTTC	CASSDQLGAGNEQFF
NA	NA	TRBV6-4	TRBJ1-2	TGTGCCAGCAGTGACTCGACCAGGGCTCCCTGGGCCTACACCTTC	CASSDSTRAPWAYTF